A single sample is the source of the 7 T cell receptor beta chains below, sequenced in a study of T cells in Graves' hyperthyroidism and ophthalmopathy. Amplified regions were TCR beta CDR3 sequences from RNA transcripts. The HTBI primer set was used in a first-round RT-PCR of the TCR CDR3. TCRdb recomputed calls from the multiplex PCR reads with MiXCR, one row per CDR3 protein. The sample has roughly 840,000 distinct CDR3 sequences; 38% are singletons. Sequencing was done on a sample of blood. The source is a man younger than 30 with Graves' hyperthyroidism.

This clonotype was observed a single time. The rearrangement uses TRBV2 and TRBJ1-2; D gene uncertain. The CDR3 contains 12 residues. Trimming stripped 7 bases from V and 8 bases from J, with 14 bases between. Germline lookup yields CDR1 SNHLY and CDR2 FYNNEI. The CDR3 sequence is CASKAGTGGYTF. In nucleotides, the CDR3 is TGTGCCAGCAAGGCAGGAACCGGGGGCTACACCTTC.

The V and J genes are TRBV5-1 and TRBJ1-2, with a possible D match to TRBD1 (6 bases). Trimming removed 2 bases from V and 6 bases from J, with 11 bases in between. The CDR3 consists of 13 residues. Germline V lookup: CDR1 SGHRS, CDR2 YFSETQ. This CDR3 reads CASSFTGGNGYTF. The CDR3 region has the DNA TGCGCCAGCAGCTTTACCGGGGGCAATGGCTACACCTTC.

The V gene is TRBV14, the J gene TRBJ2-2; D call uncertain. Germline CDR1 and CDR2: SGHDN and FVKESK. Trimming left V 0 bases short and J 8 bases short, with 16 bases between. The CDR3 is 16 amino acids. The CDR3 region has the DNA TGTGCCAGCAGCCAAGAAGGCATTCGAGGAAGGGGGGAGCTGTTTTTT. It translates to CASSQEGIRGRGELFF. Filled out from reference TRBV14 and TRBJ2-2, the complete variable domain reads EAGVTQFPSHSVIEKGQTVTLRCDPISGHDNLYWYRRVMGKEIKFLLHFVKESKQDESGMPNNRFLAERTGGTYSTLKVQPAELEDSGVYFCASSQEGIRGRGELFFGEGSRLTVL.

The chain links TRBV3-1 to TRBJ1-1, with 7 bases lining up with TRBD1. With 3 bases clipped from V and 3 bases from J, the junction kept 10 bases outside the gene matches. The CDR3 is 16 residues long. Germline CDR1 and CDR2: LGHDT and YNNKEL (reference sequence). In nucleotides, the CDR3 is TGTGCCAGCAGCCACCTCACCCGGACAGGCTACACTGAAGCTTTCTTT. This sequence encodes CASSHLTRTGYTEAFF.

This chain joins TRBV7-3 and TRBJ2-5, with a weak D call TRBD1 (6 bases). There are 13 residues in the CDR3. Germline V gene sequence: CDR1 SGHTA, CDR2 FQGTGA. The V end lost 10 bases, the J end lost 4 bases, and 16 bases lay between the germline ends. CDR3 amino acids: CAISEAGAETQYF. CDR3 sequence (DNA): TGTGCCATCAGTGAGGCAGGGGCAGAGACCCAGTACTTC.

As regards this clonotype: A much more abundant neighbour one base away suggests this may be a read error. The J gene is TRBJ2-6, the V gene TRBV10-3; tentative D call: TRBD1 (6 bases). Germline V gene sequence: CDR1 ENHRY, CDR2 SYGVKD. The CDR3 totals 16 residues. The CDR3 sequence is CALRPEQGSGANVLTF. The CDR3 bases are TGTGCCCTCAGACCCGAACAGGGCTCTGGGGCCAACGTCCTGACTTTC.

CDR3 DNA: TGTGCCAGCAGCCAAGATTGGGCGATAGGCAAGCAGTACTTC. The encoded protein is CASSQDWAIGKQYF. The gene calls are TRBV7-9 and TRBJ2-7; D remains unclear. Trimming removed 5 bases from V and 8 bases from J, with 19 bases in between. Germline CDR1 and CDR2: SEHNR and FQNEAQ (reference sequence). The CDR3 extends over 14 amino acids.